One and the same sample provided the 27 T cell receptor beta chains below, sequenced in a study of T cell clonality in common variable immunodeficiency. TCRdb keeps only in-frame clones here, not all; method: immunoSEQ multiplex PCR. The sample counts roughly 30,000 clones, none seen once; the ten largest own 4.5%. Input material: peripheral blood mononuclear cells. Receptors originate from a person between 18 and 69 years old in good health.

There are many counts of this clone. CDR3 DNA, as far as it was read: TGTGCCAGCAGCTCCGGGACAGGGAGTCAGCCC. It yields the protein CASSSGTGSQP. The full CDR3 protein is CASSSGTGSQPQHF. The chain combines TRBV5-6 with TRBJ1-5, with 9 bases aligning to TRBD1. With the read ending 3 residues before the CDR3 end, the germline J gene is used to fill in that end. CDR1 and CDR2 (germline): SGHDT, YYEEEE. The length of the CDR3 is 14 residues. The junction had 4 bases not matched to a gene; V was cut back by 3 bases and J by 6 bases.

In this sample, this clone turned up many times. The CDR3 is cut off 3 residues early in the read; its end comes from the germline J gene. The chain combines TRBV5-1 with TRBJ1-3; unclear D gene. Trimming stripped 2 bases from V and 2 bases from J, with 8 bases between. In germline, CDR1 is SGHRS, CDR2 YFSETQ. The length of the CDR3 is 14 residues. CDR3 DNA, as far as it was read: TGCGCCAGCAGCTTCATCGGTCCTGGAAACACC. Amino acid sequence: CASSFIGPGNT. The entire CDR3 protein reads CASSFIGPGNTIYF. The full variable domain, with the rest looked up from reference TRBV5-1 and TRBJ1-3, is KAGVTQTPRYLIKTRGQQVTLSCSPISGHRSVSWYQQTPGQGLQFLFEYFSETQRNKGNFPGRFSGRQFSNSRSEMNVSTLELGDSALYLCASSFIGPGNTIYFGEGSWLTVV.

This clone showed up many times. Partial CDR3 DNA: TGTGCCAGCACGTCCCAAACAGCTAATGAAAAA. Translated: CASTSQTANEK. The CDR3, in full, reads CASTSQTANEKLFF. The J gene is TRBJ1-4, the V gene TRBV2; the D is unclear. The read gets to within 3 residues of the CDR3 end, and the germline J gene fills in the rest. This CDR3 is built from 14 residues. Germline V CDR1 and CDR2: SNHLY, FYNNEI. Trimming removed 7 bases from V and 3 bases from J, with 12 bases in between.

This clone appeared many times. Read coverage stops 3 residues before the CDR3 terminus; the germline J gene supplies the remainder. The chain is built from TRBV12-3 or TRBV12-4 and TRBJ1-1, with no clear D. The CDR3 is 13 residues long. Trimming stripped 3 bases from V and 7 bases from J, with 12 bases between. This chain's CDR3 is CASSFNVGSEAFF. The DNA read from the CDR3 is TGTGCCAGCAGTTTTAATGTGGGCAGTGAA.

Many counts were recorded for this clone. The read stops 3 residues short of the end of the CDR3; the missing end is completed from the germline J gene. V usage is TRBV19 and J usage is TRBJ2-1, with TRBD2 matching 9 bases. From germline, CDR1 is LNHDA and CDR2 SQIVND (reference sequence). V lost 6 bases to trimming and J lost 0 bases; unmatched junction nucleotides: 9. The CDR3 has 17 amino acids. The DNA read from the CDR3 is TGTGCCAGTAGCCTTCACCTAGCGGGAAGCTCCTACAATGAG. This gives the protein CASSLHLAGSSYNE. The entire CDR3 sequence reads CASSLHLAGSSYNEQFF.

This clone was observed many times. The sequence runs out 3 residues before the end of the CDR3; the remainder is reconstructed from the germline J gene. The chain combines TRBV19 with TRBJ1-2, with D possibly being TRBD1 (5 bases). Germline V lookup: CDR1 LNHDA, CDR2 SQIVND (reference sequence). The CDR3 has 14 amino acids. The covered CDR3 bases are TGTGCCAGTAGTTCATGGGGGGACCGCCCAGGC. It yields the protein CASSSWGDRPG. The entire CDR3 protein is CASSSWGDRPGYTF. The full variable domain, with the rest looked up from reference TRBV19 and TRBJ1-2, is DGGITQSPKYLFRKEGQNVTLSCEQNLNHDAMYWYRQDPGQGLRLIYYSQIVNDFQKGDIAEGYSVSREKKESFPLTVTSAQKNPTAFYLCASSSWGDRPGYTFGSGTRLTVV.

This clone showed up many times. The CDR3 region is CASSLGGSSDTQYF. Incomplete CDR3 DNA: TGTGCCAGCAGCTTGGGCGGTAGCTCAGATACG. This rearrangement joins TRBV5-4 to TRBJ2-3; D is uncertain. The CDR3 is cut off 3 residues early in the read; its end comes from the germline J gene. V lost 0 bases and J 4 bases, leaving 9 bases between the germline ends. CDR1 and CDR2 from the germline V gene are SGHNT and YYREEE (reference sequence). This CDR3 is 14 amino acids long.

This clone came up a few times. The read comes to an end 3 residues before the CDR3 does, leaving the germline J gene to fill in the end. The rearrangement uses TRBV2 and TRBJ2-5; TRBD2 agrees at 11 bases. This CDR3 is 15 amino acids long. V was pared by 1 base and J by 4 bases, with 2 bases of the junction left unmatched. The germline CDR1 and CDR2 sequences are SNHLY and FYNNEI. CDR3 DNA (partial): TGTGCCAGCAGTGAAGGGCTAGCGGGAGGAGAGACC. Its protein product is CASSEGLAGGET. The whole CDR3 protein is CASSEGLAGGETQYF. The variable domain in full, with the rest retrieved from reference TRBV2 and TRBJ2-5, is EPEVTQTPSHQVTQMGQEVILRCVPISNHLYFYWYRQILGQKVEFLVSFYNNEISEKSEIFDDQFSVERPDGSNFTLKIRSTKLEDSAMYFCASSEGLAGGETQYFGPGTRLLVL.

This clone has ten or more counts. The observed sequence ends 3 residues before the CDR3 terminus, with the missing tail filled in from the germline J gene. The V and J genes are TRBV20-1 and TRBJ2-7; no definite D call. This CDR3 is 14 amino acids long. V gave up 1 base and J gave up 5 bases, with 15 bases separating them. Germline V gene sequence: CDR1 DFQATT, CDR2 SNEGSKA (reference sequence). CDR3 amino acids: CSARGGPIPHEQYF. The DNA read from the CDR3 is TGCAGTGCTAGAGGAGGCCCCATCCCCCACGAG.

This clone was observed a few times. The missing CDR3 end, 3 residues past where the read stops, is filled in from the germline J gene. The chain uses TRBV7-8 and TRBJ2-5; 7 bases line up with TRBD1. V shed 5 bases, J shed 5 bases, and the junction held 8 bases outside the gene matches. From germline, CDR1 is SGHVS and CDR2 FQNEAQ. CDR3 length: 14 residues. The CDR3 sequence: CASSPQGIRETQYF. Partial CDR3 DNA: TGTGCCAGCAGCCCACAGGGGATACGGGAGACC.

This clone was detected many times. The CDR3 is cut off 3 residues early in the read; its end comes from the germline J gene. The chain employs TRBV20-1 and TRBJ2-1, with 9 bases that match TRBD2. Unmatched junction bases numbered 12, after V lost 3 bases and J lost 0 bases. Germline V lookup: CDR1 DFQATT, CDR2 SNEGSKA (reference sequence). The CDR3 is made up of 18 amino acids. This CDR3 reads CSARSGTSFPSSYNEQFF. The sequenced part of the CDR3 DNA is TGCAGTGCTAGGTCCGGGACTAGCTTTCCCAGCTCCTACAATGAG.

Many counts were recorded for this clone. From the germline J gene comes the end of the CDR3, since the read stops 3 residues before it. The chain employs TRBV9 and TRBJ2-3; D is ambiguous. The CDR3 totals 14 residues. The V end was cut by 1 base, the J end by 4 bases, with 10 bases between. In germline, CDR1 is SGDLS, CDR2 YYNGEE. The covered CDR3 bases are TGTGCCAGCAGCGTACTCGCAGAAGCAGATACG. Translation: CASSVLAEADT. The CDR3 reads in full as CASSVLAEADTQYF.

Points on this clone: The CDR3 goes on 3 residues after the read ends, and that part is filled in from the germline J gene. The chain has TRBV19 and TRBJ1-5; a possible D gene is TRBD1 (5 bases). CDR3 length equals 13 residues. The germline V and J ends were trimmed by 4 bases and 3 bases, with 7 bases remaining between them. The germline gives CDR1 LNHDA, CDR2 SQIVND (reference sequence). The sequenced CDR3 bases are TGTGCCAGTAGTAGGGGCCCCAATCAGCCC. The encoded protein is CASSRGPNQP. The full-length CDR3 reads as CASSRGPNQPQHF.

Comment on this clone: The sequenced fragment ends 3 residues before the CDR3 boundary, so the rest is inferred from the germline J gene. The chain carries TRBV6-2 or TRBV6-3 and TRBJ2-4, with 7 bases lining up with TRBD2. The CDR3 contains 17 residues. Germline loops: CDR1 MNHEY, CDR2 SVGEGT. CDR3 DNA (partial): TGTGCCAGCAGTTACTCGCGCCTGAGGGAGTGGGACTATGGT. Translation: CASSYSRLREWDYG. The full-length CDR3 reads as CASSYSRLREWDYGQYF.

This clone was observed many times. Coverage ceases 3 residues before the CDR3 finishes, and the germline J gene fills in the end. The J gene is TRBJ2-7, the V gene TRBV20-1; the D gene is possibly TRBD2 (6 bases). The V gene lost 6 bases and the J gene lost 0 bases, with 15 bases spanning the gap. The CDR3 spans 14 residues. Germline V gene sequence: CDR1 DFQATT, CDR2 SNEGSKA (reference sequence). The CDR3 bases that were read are TGCAGTGCCCCCCTACGGGGGTTCTCCTACGAG. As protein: CSAPLRGFSYE. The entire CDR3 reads CSAPLRGFSYEQYF.

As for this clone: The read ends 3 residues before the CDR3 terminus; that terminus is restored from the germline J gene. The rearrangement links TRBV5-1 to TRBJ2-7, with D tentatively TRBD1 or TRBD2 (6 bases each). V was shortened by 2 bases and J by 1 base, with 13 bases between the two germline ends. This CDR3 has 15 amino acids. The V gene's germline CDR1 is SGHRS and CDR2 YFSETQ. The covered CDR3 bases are TGCGCCAGCAGCTTACAGGGAGGCGCATCCTACGAG. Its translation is CASSLQGGASYE. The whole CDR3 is CASSLQGGASYEQYF. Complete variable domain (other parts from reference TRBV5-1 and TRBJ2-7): KAGVTQTPRYLIKTRGQQVTLSCSPISGHRSVSWYQQTPGQGLQFLFEYFSETQRNKGNFPGRFSGRQFSNSRSEMNVSTLELGDSALYLCASSLQGGASYEQYFGPGTRLTVT.

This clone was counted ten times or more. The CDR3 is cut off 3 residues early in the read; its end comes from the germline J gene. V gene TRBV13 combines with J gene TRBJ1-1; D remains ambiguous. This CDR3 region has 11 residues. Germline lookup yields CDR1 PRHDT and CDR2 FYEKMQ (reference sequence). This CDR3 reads CASSSQWWAFF. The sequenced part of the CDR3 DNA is TGTGCCAGCAGCTCACAGTGGTGG.

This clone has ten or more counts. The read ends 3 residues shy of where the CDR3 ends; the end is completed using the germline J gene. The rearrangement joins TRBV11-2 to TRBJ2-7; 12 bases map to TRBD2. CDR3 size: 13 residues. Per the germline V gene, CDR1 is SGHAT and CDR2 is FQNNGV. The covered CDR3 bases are TGTGCTAGTAGACTAGCGGGAGCCTACGAG. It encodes CASRLAGAYE. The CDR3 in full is CASRLAGAYEQYF.

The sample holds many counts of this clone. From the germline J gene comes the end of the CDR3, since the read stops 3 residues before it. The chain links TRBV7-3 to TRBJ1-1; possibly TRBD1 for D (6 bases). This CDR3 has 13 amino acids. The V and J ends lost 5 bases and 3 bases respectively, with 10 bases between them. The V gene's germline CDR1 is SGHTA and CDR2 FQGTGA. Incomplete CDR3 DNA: TGTGCCAGCAGCCTGGACAGACACACTGAA. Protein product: CASSLDRHTE. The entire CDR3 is CASSLDRHTEAFF.

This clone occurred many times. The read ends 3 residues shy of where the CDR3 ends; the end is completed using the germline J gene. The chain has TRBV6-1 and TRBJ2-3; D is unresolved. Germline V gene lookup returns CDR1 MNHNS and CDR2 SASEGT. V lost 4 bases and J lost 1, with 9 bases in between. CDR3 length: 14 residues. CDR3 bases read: TGTGCCAGCAGTGGGGCCAGTCGCACAGATACG. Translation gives CASSGASRTDT. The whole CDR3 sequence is CASSGASRTDTQYF.

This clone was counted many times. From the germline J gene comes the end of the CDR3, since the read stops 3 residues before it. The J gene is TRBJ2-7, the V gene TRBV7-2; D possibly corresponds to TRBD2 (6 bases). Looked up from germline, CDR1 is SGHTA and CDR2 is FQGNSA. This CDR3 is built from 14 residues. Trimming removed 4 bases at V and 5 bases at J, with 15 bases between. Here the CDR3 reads CASSSGLSGDEQYF. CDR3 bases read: TGTGCCAGCAGCTCGGGACTCAGTGGAGACGAG.

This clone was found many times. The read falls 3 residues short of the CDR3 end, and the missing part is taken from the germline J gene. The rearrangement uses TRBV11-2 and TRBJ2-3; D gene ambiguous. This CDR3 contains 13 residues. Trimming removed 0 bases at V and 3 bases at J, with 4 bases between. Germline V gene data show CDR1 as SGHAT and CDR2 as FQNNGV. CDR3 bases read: TGTGCCAGCAGCTTAGATCGTACAGATACG. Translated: CASSLDRTDT. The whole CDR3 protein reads CASSLDRTDTQYF. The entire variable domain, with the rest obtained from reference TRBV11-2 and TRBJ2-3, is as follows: EAGVAQSPRYKIIEKRQSVAFWCNPISGHATLYWYQQILGQGPKLLIQFQNNGVVDDSQLPKDRFSAERLKGVDSTLKIQPAKLEDSAVYLCASSLDRTDTQYFGPGTRLTVL.

CDR3 DNA (partial): TGCGCCAGCAGCTCGGGGGAGGCTCAAGAGACG. Translation: CASSSGEAQET. The CDR3 as a whole reads CASSSGEAQETQYF. The V gene is TRBV5-1, the J gene TRBJ2-3; tentatively, D is TRBD2 (6 bases). The CDR3 end falls 3 residues outside the read, so it is completed with the germline J gene. CDR3 length equals 14 residues. Per the germline V gene, CDR1 is SGHRS and CDR2 is YFSETQ.

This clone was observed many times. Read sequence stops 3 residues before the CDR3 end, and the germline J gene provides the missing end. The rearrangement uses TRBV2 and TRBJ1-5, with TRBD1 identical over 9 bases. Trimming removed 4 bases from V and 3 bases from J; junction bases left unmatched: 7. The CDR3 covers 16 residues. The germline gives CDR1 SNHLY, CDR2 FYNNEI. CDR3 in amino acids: CASSAPGTGFNQPQHF. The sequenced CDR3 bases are TGTGCCAGCAGTGCCCCCGGGACAGGGTTCAATCAGCCC.

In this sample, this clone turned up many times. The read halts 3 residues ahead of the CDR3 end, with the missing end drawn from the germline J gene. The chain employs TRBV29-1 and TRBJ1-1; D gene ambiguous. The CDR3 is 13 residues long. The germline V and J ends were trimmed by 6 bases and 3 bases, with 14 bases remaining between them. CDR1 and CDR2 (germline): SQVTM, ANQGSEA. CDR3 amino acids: CSVTAVVDTEAFF. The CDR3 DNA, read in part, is TGCAGCGTGACGGCGGTGGTGGACACTGAA.

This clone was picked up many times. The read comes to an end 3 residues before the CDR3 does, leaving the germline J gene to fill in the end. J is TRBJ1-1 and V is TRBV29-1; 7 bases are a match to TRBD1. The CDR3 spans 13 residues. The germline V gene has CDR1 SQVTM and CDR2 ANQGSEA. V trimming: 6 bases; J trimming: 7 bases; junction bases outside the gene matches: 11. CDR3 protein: CSVGTAGGGEAFF. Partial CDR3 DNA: TGCAGCGTGGGGACAGCCGGGGGTGGTGAA.

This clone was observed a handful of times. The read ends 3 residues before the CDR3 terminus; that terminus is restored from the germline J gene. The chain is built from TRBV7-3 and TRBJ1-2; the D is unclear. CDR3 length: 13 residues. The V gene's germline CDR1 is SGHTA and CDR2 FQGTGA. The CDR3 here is CASSYTSADTYTF. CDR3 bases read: TGTGCCAGCAGCTACACTAGCGCAGATACC.